Listed here is a single T cell receptor beta chain. The sample belongs to a study of shared T cell receptors in the human thymus. Here immunoSEQ multiplex PCR was the method, and the copy in TCRdb shows in-frame clones only, minus some. The sample comprises hundreds of thousands of clones, about 87% of which are singletons, and over 0.008% rests with the top ten. J lost 4 bases, V lost 2 bases, and 2 bases had no gene match. CDR3 length: 14 residues. CDR1 SGHRS and CDR2 YFSETQ come from the germline V gene. These data were also reused for a study on human thymus T cells. That work adds: Related research described strongly overlapping thymic repertoires in unrelated people.

Sequencing was carried out using thymocytes. This TCR came from a boy younger than two with a congenital heart defect. The chain carries TRBV5-1 and TRBJ2-5; 10 bases line up with TRBD1. The CDR3, as DNA: TGCGCCAGCAGCTTAGGACAGGGGGGAGAGACCCAGTACTTC. As protein: CASSLGQGGETQYF.